Following are 31 T cell receptor beta chains from one sample sequenced in a study of OX40 agonist ivuxolimab in advanced cancers. TCRdb's table, derived via immunoSEQ multiplex PCR, lists solely in-frame clones and lacks some. The table has about 48,000 clones, 75% to 90% seen once. Sample: CD4+ or CD8+ T cells sorted from blood, taken in a trial of the OX40 agonist ivuxolimab. These receptors all stem from an adult with an advanced solid tumor such as melanoma, head and neck, liver or kidney cancer.

The rearrangement links TRBV28 to TRBJ2-3, with D possibly matching TRBD1 (5 bases). V lost 7 bases and J 5 bases, leaving 22 bases between the germline ends. CDR3 length: 16 residues. Germline CDR1 and CDR2: MDHEN and SYDVKM. The DNA for the CDR3 is TGTGCCAGCATGCTCCGTAGAGGTCTGGACATAGATACGCAGTATTTT. This gives the protein CASMLRRGLDIDTQYF.

This chain uses TRBV4-3 with TRBJ2-1; D possibly corresponds to TRBD1 (5 bases). The germline V gene has CDR1 LGHNA and CDR2 YSLEER. Trimming pared 1 base from V and 4 bases from J, leaving 11 bases between. This CDR3 contains 15 residues. CDR3 loop: CASSQADSPYNEQFF. The CDR3 nucleotides are TGCGCCAGCAGCCAAGCCGACAGCCCTTACAATGAGCAGTTCTTC.

The V and J genes are TRBV30 and TRBJ2-1; no reliable D call. Per germline, CDR1 GTSNPN and CDR2 SVGIG (reference sequence). V was shortened by 0 bases and J by 4 bases, with 7 bases between the two germline ends. The CDR3 is 13 amino acids. Here the CDR3 DNA reads TGTGCCTGGAGTGTAGCTGGTTACAATGAGCAGTTCTTC. Protein sequence: CAWSVAGYNEQFF.

This clone has just one count. J is TRBJ2-7 and V is TRBV4-3, with TRBD2 matching 9 bases. CDR1 and CDR2 from the germline V gene are LGHNA and YSLEER. V lost 3 bases, J lost 1 base, and 4 bases stayed unmatched. The CDR3 runs to 15 residues. The CDR3 nucleotides read TGCGCCAGCAGCCAGTACGCGGGAGGGTCCTACGAGCAGTACTTC. It codes for CASSQYAGGSYEQYF.

The CDR3: CASSLAGFEQYF. The CDR3 nucleotides read TGCGCCAGCAGCTTGGCAGGGTTTGAGCAGTACTTC. The chain combines TRBV5-1 with TRBJ2-7; perhaps TRBD1 as D (5 bases). This CDR3 contains 12 residues. V was clipped by 0 bases and J by 7 bases, with 8 bases between them. Germline V CDR1 and CDR2: SGHRS, YFSETQ.

The chain employs TRBV6-5 and TRBJ2-3, with 8 bases identical to TRBD2. V shed 6 bases and J 6 bases; nucleotides not matched to a gene: 8. CDR1 and CDR2 (germline): MNHEY, SVGAGI. The CDR3 is made up of 14 amino acids. CDR3 bases: TGTGCCAGCAGCTTAGCGGGAATTCAGGATACGCAGTATTTT. Its translation is CASSLAGIQDTQYF.

CDR3 region: CASSLLMIYNEQFF. The CDR3 coding sequence is TGCGCCAGCAGCTTGTTGATGATTTACAATGAGCAGTTCTTC. The chain recombines TRBV5-1 with TRBJ2-1; D remains ambiguous. Germline CDR1 and CDR2: SGHRS and YFSETQ. The CDR3 is 14 amino acids. The V gene lost 1 base and the J gene lost 4 bases, with 9 bases spanning the gap.

DNA for the CDR3: TGCGCCAGCAGCTTAGAGACAGGGGCCAGCTACGAGCAGTACTTC. Translating gives CASSLETGASYEQYF. This chain uses TRBV5-1 with TRBJ2-7, with 8 bases identical to TRBD1. Germline V CDR1 and CDR2: SGHRS, YFSETQ. CDR3 size: 15 residues. Losses at the gene ends were 2 bases for V and 3 bases for J; bases not matched to a gene: 7.

This chain links TRBV28 with TRBJ2-1; possible D gene TRBD1, 6 bases. The V and J ends lost 6 bases and 2 bases respectively, with 11 bases between them. The CDR3 extends over 14 amino acids. CDR1 is MDHEN, CDR2 SYDVKM, per germline. The CDR3 protein is CASRGQPTYNEQFF. The CDR3 DNA reads as TGTGCCAGCAGGGGACAACCCACCTACAATGAGCAGTTCTTC.

This chain links TRBV27 with TRBJ2-4, with TRBD1 as a possible D gene (8 bases). With 5 bases removed from V and 0 bases from J, the gap between germline ends came to 14 bases. CDR3 length: 16 residues. Germline CDR1 MNHEY, CDR2 SMNVEV (reference sequence). The CDR3 loop is CASSATGEGAKNIQYF. The CDR3 nucleotides read TGTGCCAGCAGTGCGACAGGGGAGGGAGCCAAAAACATTCAGTACTTC.

This chain connects TRBV7-8 to TRBJ2-7, with 7 positions matching TRBD2. CDR1 and CDR2 from the germline V gene are SGHVS and FQNEAQ. Germline trimming cut 6 bases from V and 0 bases from J; bases unmatched to any gene: 5. The CDR3 sequence is 14 residues long. The CDR3 reads CASSSGPSSYEQYF. In DNA, the CDR3 is TGTGCCAGCAGTAGCGGGCCGAGCTCCTACGAGCAGTACTTC.

J is TRBJ2-5 and V is TRBV6-5; 11 bases are a match to TRBD2. Germline V gene sequence: CDR1 MNHEY, CDR2 SVGAGI. Unmatched junction bases numbered 5, after V lost 0 bases and J lost 5 bases. This CDR3 spans 16 amino acids. The CDR3 coding sequence is TGTGCCAGCAGTTACTCGGGACTAGCGGAGGAGGAGACCCAGTACTTC. Protein product: CASSYSGLAEEETQYF.

The chain uses TRBV18 and TRBJ2-3; 9 nucleotides match TRBD1. V dropped 0 bases and J dropped 2; count of bases not matched to a gene: 9. In germline, CDR1 is KGHSH, CDR2 LQKENI. CDR3 length: 18 amino acids. DNA for the CDR3: TGTGCCAGCTCACCACCATTGGACAGGGGCATAGTCACAGATACGCAGTATTTT. Protein product: CASSPPLDRGIVTDTQYF.

The rearrangement joins TRBV19 to TRBJ1-2; D gene unclear. CDR3 length equals 14 residues. V lost 4 bases, J lost 3 bases, and 12 bases lay in between. CDR1 and CDR2 (germline): LNHDA, SQIVND (reference sequence). The CDR3 region has the DNA TGTGCCAGTAGTACCCCAGACACCCACTATGGCTACACCTTC. It is translated as CASSTPDTHYGYTF.

This chain joins TRBV27 and TRBJ2-1; TRBD2 matches at 8 bases. With V trimmed by 7 bases and J by 7 bases, 24 bases remained unmatched. The CDR3 sequence is 19 residues long. Germline CDR1 reads MNHEY; CDR2 reads SMNVEV (reference sequence). CDR3 sequence reads: CASIQIGGPGGGLWNEQFF. CDR3 DNA: TGTGCCAGCATCCAAATCGGAGGGCCGGGAGGGGGGTTGTGGAATGAGCAGTTCTTC.

The chain employs TRBV7-9 and TRBJ1-4, with 8 bases identical to TRBD1. The V and J ends lost 5 bases and 5 bases, in that order; junction bases with no gene match: 10. Germline CDR1 reads SEHNR; CDR2 reads FQNEAQ (reference sequence). The CDR3 is 16 amino acids. The CDR3 loop reads CASSPGQEAVNEKLFF. The CDR3 DNA follows: TGTGCCAGCAGCCCGGGACAGGAGGCGGTAAATGAAAAACTGTTTTTT.

CDR3 amino acids: CASSRDSPTYEQYF. The CDR3 nucleotides read TGTGCCAGCAGCCGGGACAGTCCTACCTACGAGCAGTACTTC. The rearrangement joins TRBV13 to TRBJ2-7, with 7 bases lining up with TRBD1. The CDR3 length is 14 residues. The J segment lost 2 bases and the V segment lost 5 bases, leaving 6 bases of the junction unmatched. Germline CDR1 and CDR2: PRHDT and FYEKMQ (reference sequence).

The chain uses TRBV28 and TRBJ2-2, with D possibly matching TRBD2 (6 bases). V was cut by 1 base and J by 4 bases, with 10 bases left in between. The CDR3 length is 15 residues. Germline V gives CDR1 MDHEN, CDR2 SYDVKM. In DNA, the CDR3 is TGTGCCAGCAGTTTATCAGAAGCGGGCACCGGGGAGCTGTTTTTT. As protein: CASSLSEAGTGELFF. The variable domain in full, completed from reference TRBV28 and TRBJ2-2, reads DVKVTQSSRYLVKRTGEKVFLECVQDMDHENMFWYRQDPGLGLRLIYFSYDVKMKEKGDIPEGYSVSREKKERFSLILESASTNQTSMYLCASSLSEAGTGELFFGEGSRLTVL.

This sequence joins TRBV4-1 and TRBJ1-1; D unclear. The CDR3 covers 17 residues. V lost 4 bases and J 0 bases, leaving 18 bases between the germline ends. Germline CDR1 is MGHRA and CDR2 is YSYEKL. The CDR3: CASSPSPMGGMNTEAFF. In DNA, the CDR3 is TGCGCCAGCAGCCCCTCCCCCATGGGAGGCATGAACACTGAAGCTTTCTTT.

This chain links TRBV4-3 with TRBJ2-1, with D perhaps matching TRBD1 (5 bases). The germline V gene has CDR1 LGHNA and CDR2 YSLEER. Trimming took 0 bases from V and 1 from J, leaving 10 bases between them. The CDR3 length is 16 residues. CDR3 nucleotides: TGCGCCAGCAGCCAAGAATTGCAGGGTTCCTACAATGAGCAGTTCTTC. The encoded protein is CASSQELQGSYNEQFF.

This clone was found a few times. This sequence joins TRBV4-2 and TRBJ1-1; 7 bases are a match to TRBD1. In germline, CDR1 is LGHNA, CDR2 YNFKEQ. Unmatched junction bases numbered 16, after V lost 0 bases and J lost 6 bases. CDR3 length: 18 amino acids. CDR3 protein: CASSQDQNFHTGVSEAFF. CDR3 DNA sequence: TGTGCCAGCAGCCAAGACCAAAATTTTCACACAGGGGTCTCTGAAGCTTTCTTT.

This clone showed up just once. The rearrangement links TRBV9 to TRBJ2-3, with D tentatively TRBD2 (6 bases). The V and J ends lost 3 bases and 8 bases respectively, with 13 bases between them. The length of the CDR3 is 13 residues. Germline V CDR1 and CDR2: SGDLS, YYNGEE. The DNA for the CDR3 is TGTGCCAGCAGCGCGGAGGGGTGGGGTACGCAGTATTTT. Translated: CASSAEGWGTQYF.

This chain connects TRBV15 to TRBJ2-7; 12 bases fit TRBD2. The germline gives CDR1 LNHNV, CDR2 YYDKDF (reference sequence). Germline trimming cut 4 bases from V and 5 bases from J; bases unmatched to any gene: 6. This CDR3 has 15 residues. CDR3 nucleotide sequence: TGTGCCACCAGCAACTACGGGACTAGCGGGCACGAGCAGTACTTC. Its translation is CATSNYGTSGHEQYF.

The chain employs TRBV6-5 and TRBJ2-1; tentatively, D is TRBD1 (5 bases). This CDR3 contains 14 residues. CDR1 and CDR2 from the germline V gene are MNHEY and SVGAGI. The V end lost 2 bases, the J end lost 3 bases, and 8 bases lay between the germline ends. The chain's CDR3 is CASSYPGNYNEQFF. The CDR3 nucleotides are TGTGCCAGCAGTTACCCAGGGAACTACAATGAGCAGTTCTTC.

The chain is built from TRBV27 and TRBJ2-2, with TRBD2 as a possible D gene (7 bases). Germline CDR1 MNHEY, CDR2 SMNVEV (reference sequence). V lost 3 bases and J 8 bases, leaving 16 bases between the germline ends. The CDR3 is 15 residues long. The CDR3 nucleotides read TGTGCCAGCAGTTTGCACGGGGGGCCGAGAGGGGAGCTGTTTTTT. It yields the protein CASSLHGGPRGELFF.

V gene TRBV6-1 combines with J gene TRBJ2-1; weak D call: TRBD1 (5 bases). Trimming took 7 bases from V and 6 from J, leaving 13 bases between them. The length of the CDR3 is 13 residues. Per germline, CDR1 MNHNS and CDR2 SASEGT. The CDR3 coding sequence is TGTGCCAGCACCGAGACCGACAGCAATGAGCAGTTCTTC. Its translation: CASTETDSNEQFF.

This chain uses TRBV28 with TRBJ1-2; D unclear. The germline V gene has CDR1 MDHEN and CDR2 SYDVKM. The CDR3 is 11 residues long. With 3 bases removed from V and 6 bases from J, the gap between germline ends came to 5 bases. CDR3 residues: CASSFGDGYTF. The CDR3 DNA sequence: TGTGCCAGCAGTTTTGGGGATGGCTACACCTTC.

This sequence joins TRBV19 and TRBJ2-3, with 10 nucleotides matching TRBD1. Trimming at V came to 7 bases and at J to 2 bases, leaving 21 bases not matched to a gene. Germline V gene data show CDR1 as LNHDA and CDR2 as SQIVND (reference sequence). The CDR3 totals 20 residues. The CDR3 DNA reads as TGTGCCAGTAACCCACTCCCCGGACAGGGGGGTAGCGGGGCCACAGATACGCAGTATTTT. As protein: CASNPLPGQGGSGATDTQYF.

This clone was observed a single time. The rearrangement links TRBV21-1 to TRBJ2-6; the table gives TRBD1 as D, unverified against the DNA. TRBV21-1 is marked as a pseudogene. CDR3 size: 16 residues. The CDR3 nucleotides read TGTGCCAGCAGCGACCTACAGAGCTCTGGGGCCAACGTCCTGACTTTC. This translates into CASSDLQSSGANVLTF.

The chain's CDR3 is CASSSSTGSGEKLFF. The CDR3 nucleotides are TGTGCCAGCAGCTCATCGACAGGGAGTGGCGAAAAACTGTTTTTT. The chain employs TRBV5-4 and TRBJ1-4; 7 bases are a match to TRBD1. The trim removed 3 bases at V and 8 bases at J, leaving 10 bases unmatched. Germline V gene lookup returns CDR1 SGHNT and CDR2 YYREEE (reference sequence). The CDR3 extends over 15 amino acids.

This clone has only one observation. This chain uses TRBV7-8 with TRBJ2-7; TRBD2 aligns across 10 bases. Germline trimming cut 4 bases from V and 5 bases from J; bases unmatched to any gene: 5. Germline assignment: CDR1 SGHVS and CDR2 FQNEAQ. The CDR3 consists of 14 residues. Written as DNA, the CDR3 is TGTGCCAGCAGCTCTTTAGCGGGAGGTCACGAGCAGTACTTC. Its translation: CASSSLAGGHEQYF.